This is a list of T cell receptor beta chains from one sample in a study of identical twins. In TCRdb, the 5' RACE reads were re-called with MiXCR into one record per CDR3 protein. This table has roughly 570,000 distinct CDR3 sequences, nearly 10% appearing once. The same data also went into a second study, on yellow fever vaccine responses in identical twins.

The sequenced material came from PBMCs. All receptors derive from a woman younger than 35 in good health. CDR3s include the opening cysteine and the closing phenylalanine or tryptophan. Fields, in order: D gene, J gene, V gene, clone size, CDR3 DNA, CDR3 protein. The D gene is left open where the match is weak. Size values are once, few and many counts, or a class for expanded clones, and some rows have none.

>TRBD2|TRBJ2-2|TRBV10-3|few
TGTGCCATTACTAGCGGGGGGGCGAACACCGGGGAGCTGTTTTTT
CAITSGGANTGELFF
>TRBD1|TRBJ2-6|TRBV11-1|-
TGTGCCAGCAGCCCATTGGGGACAGGGCTCTCTGGGGCCAACGTCCTGACTTTC
CASSPLGTGLSGANVLTF
>TRBD2|TRBJ2-2|TRBV3-1|many
TGTGCCAGCAGCCAAGATCTCGGCGGGAGTACCGGGGAGCTGTTTTTT
CASSQDLGGSTGELFF
>-|TRBJ1-1|TRBV29-1|many
TGCAGCGTTGAAAGGAACACTGAAGCTTTCTTT
CSVERNTEAFF
>TRBD2|TRBJ2-2|TRBV27|many
TGTGCCAGCAGTTCACTGAGCGGACTAGCGGCCGGGGAGCTGTTTTTT
CASSSLSGLAAGELFF
>-|TRBJ2-7|TRBV6-1|few
TGTGCCAGCAGTCGTTCGACCGGAGTGGGCGAGCAGTACTTC
CASSRSTGVGEQYF
>-|TRBJ2-3|TRBV20-1|-
TGCAGTGCTAGTCCCCGGAACACAGATACGCAGTATTTT
CSASPRNTDTQYF
>-|TRBJ2-5|TRBV7-9|-
TGTGCCAGCAGCCCCCCGTTAAGGGTGCAAGAGACCCAGTACTTC
CASSPPLRVQETQYF
>-|TRBJ2-6|TRBV7-9|-
TGTGCCAGCCGAGAGGGGGCTGGGGCCAACGTCCTGACTTTC
CASREGAGANVLTF
>-|TRBJ1-5|TRBV20-1|many
TGCAGTGCTACCTCCCCTCTGATCGGTCAGCCCCAGCATTTT
CSATSPLIGQPQHF
>TRBD1|TRBJ2-7|TRBV3-1|few
TGTGCCAGCAGCCAAGTTCCCGGGACAGGGGCCTACGAGCAGTACTTC
CASSQVPGTGAYEQYF
>TRBD2|TRBJ2-3|TRBV29-1|few
TGCAGCGCCCTAGCGGGAGCGGTAGATACGCAGTATTTT
CSALAGAVDTQYF
>-|TRBJ2-7|TRBV5-1|many
TGCGCCAGCAGCGACAAACCCATCTACGAGCAGTACTTC
CASSDKPIYEQYF
>TRBD2|TRBJ2-1|TRBV11-1|many
TGTGCCAGCAGCCCCTGGGCGGGGGATTCCCTGAGCTCCTACAATGAGCAGTTCTTC
CASSPWAGDSLSSYNEQFF
>-|TRBJ2-7|TRBV12-3/TRBV12-4|many
TGTGCCAGCAGTTTAGTGCACTACGAGCAGTACTTC
CASSLVHYEQYF
>TRBD1|TRBJ2-2|TRBV12-5|-
TGTGCTAGTGCCCAGACAGGGTCCGGGGAGCTGTTTTTT
CASAQTGSGELFF
>-|TRBJ2-2|TRBV5-6|-
TGTGCCAGCAGCCCGAGGCCAAGCTGCTGGGAACTGTTTTTT
CASSPRPSCWELFF
>-|TRBJ1-5|TRBV12-3/TRBV12-4|-
TGTGCCAGCAGTCCGGACATTAGGCAGCCCCAGCATTTT
CASSPDIRQPQHF
>-|TRBJ2-7|TRBV6-1|few
TGTGCCAGCAGACCTGTGGGAGGGGGGGCCAGTGGAGAGCAGTACTTC
CASRPVGGGASGEQYF
>TRBD1|TRBJ1-2|TRBV12-3/TRBV12-4|-
TGTGCCAGCAGACGTGCCCTTGACAGGGTAGGCGGCTACACCTTC
CASRRALDRVGGYTF
>TRBD2|TRBJ2-5|TRBV4-2|many
TGTGCCAGCAGCCAAGAAGGGGGTAGCGGGGGACGGAAAGAGACCCAGTACTTC
CASSQEGGSGGRKETQYF
>-|TRBJ1-5|TRBV20-1|few
TGCAGTGCATCAGCGGGAGGGGATCAGCCCCAGCATTTT
CSASAGGDQPQHF
>-|TRBJ2-7|TRBV10-3|few
TGTGCCTCCATGCCGGACAGTTCCTACGAGCAGTACTTC
CASMPDSSYEQYF
>TRBD2|TRBJ2-7|TRBV20-1|many
TGCAGTGCGGGGACTAAAAACTACGAGCAGTACTTC
CSAGTKNYEQYF
>TRBD1|TRBJ1-4|TRBV15|many
TGTGCCACCAGCAGAGCAGGCCTCGGCCGGGACAGGGATGAAAAACTGTTTTTT
CATSRAGLGRDRDEKLFF
>TRBD2|TRBJ2-3|TRBV9|many
TGTGCCAGCAGCCGTAGCGGGGCTAGCACAGATACGCAGTATTTT
CASSRSGASTDTQYF
>TRBD2|TRBJ2-7|TRBV7-2|-
TGTGCCAGCAGCTCCTCTAGCGGGAGGGTCGAGCAGTACTTC
CASSSSSGRVEQYF
>-|TRBJ2-7|TRBV11-2|-
TGTGCCAGCAGCTCCTCCGGACCCGGTGCCTACGAGCAGTACTTC
CASSSSGPGAYEQYF
>TRBD1|TRBJ2-1|TRBV7-8|many
TGTGCCAGCAGCCCCGGGACAGTCCTAAAGCAGTGGTTCTTC
CASSPGTVLKQWFF
>-|TRBJ2-5|TRBV29-1|many
TGCAGCGTCTTCAGGGGAGGAGAGACCCAGTACTTC
CSVFRGGETQYF
>TRBD1|TRBJ2-5|TRBV7-2|few
TGTGCCAGCAGCTACTCCGGGACAGGGCTATTAGAGACCCAGTACTTC
CASSYSGTGLLETQYF
>-|TRBJ2-7|TRBV7-2|few
TGTGCCAGCAGCGCGAACGCAATCTACGAGCAGTACTTC
CASSANAIYEQYF
>TRBD2|TRBJ2-3|TRBV24-1|-
TGTGCCACCAGTGATTTACTAGCGGGAGATTCTGATACGCAGTATTTT
CATSDLLAGDSDTQYF
>-|TRBJ2-2|TRBV20-1|once
TGCAGTGCTAGTAGGGGGGTGGGCACCGGGGAGCTGTTTTTT
CSASRGVGTGELFF
>-|TRBJ2-7|TRBV12-3/TRBV12-4|-
TGTGCCAGCAGTTCCGTGACTGGGAGTGACGAGCAGTACTTC
CASSSVTGSDEQYF
>TRBD1|TRBJ2-1|TRBV6-2/TRBV6-3|-
TGTGCCAGCAGCAACGGGGACAGGCTGGGAGACAATGAGCAGTTCTTC
CASSNGDRLGDNEQFF
>-|TRBJ2-7|TRBV24-1|-
TGTGCCACCAGTGATCCCGGTTCCTACGAGCAGTACTTC
CATSDPGSYEQYF
>-|TRBJ1-6|TRBV7-3|-
TGTGCCAGCAGCCCTTCCCGGGAGTCACCCCTCCACTTT
CASSPSRESPLHF
>TRBD2|TRBJ2-3|TRBV12-3/TRBV12-4|many
TGTGCCAGCAGTTTAGCTAGCGGGGCCCGCCATACGCAGTATTTT
CASSLASGARHTQYF
>TRBD1|TRBJ2-7|TRBV7-2|-
TGTGCCAGCAGCTCGGGACAGGGCCCCTACCCTTACGAGCAGTACTTC
CASSSGQGPYPYEQYF
>TRBD2|TRBJ2-1|TRBV4-3|many
TGCGCCAGCAGCCAGCTCATCGGGCTAGCGGGAGTTAGGGAGCAGTTCTTC
CASSQLIGLAGVREQFF
>-|TRBJ1-3|TRBV15|few
TGTGCCACCAGCAGAGATGACAAGAGTTTCGGTGGAAACACCATATATTTT
CATSRDDKSFGGNTIYF
>TRBD2|TRBJ2-7|TRBV7-2|many
TGTGCCAGCAGCCCCGGTGGGGGAGGGCTCACTACCTACGAGCAGTACTTC
CASSPGGGGLTTYEQYF
>-|TRBJ2-7|TRBV7-9|few
TGTGCCAGCAGCTTAGGAGAGGTTACCTACGAGCAGTACTTC
CASSLGEVTYEQYF
>TRBD2|TRBJ2-7|TRBV29-1|few
TGCAGCGTTGAAGAAAGGACTAGCGGGAGGGCCGAGCAGTACTTC
CSVEERTSGRAEQYF
>TRBD2|TRBJ2-1|TRBV7-9|many
TGTGCCAGCAGCTTATTGCCAGCGGGAGTGAACAATGAGCAGTTCTTC
CASSLLPAGVNNEQFF
>-|TRBJ2-7|TRBV27|few
TGTGCCAGCAGGCAGAACGGGGCCAGAGGAGAGCAGTACTTC
CASRQNGARGEQYF
>-|TRBJ2-5|TRBV6-1|few
TGTGCCAGCAGAAACGGTGACAGGGGAGGGGAGACCCAGTACTTC
CASRNGDRGGETQYF